Listed here is a single T cell receptor (beta chain). Per germline, CDR1 KGHSH and CDR2 LQKENI. The CDR3 totals 14 residues. The V end was cut by 6 bases, the J end by 6 bases, with 18 bases between. The source of the sample is a study of blood T cell repertoires in COVID-19. The overall study: T cells, B-cell-depleted T cells, or PBMCs supplied cDNA or gDNA.

As handled by the study authors: Amplification of reference gene primers was used by the study to estimate nucleated cell counts. Only in-frame clones appear in the TCRdb table, and some are missing; sequencing was by immunoSEQ multiplex PCR. V, J and clone size are taken as reported in that table, and D and trimming were inferred from the DNA itself. The sample includes about 150,000 clones, 75% to 85% of them seen just once. This TCR derives from a man aged 55 to 69 with acute or convalescent COVID-19. Sequenced: peripheral blood. J is TRBJ2-7 and V is TRBV18; D is perhaps TRBD2 (5 bases). The CDR3 sequence is CASSPSSGPTEQYF. As DNA, the CDR3 is TGTGCCAGCTCTCCTTCAAGCGGCCCAACCGAGCAGTACTTC.